A single sample gave rise to the 2 T cell receptor beta chains below, sequenced in a study of post-analysis software for immune sequencing data. Study-wide points: Patients carried 4 or 5 TRBV segments more frequently than controls did, and TRBV5-6, TRBV5-1 and TRBV20-1 were among them.

The antigens of these receptors remain unknown. Sequencing libraries made from TCR beta cDNA carried unique molecular identifiers. TCRdb reanalysed the PCR reads using MiXCR and keeps one entry per CDR3 protein. Of about 770,000 distinct CDR3 sequences listed, 46% were seen once; the top ten hold 4% to 5%. Source material: blood. Receptor source: a girl aged 5 to 17 with multiple sclerosis.

The V and J genes are TRBV20-1 and TRBJ2-3, with D tentatively TRBD2 (5 bases). Per the germline V gene, CDR1 is DFQATT and CDR2 is SNEGSKA (reference sequence). The CDR3 has 12 residues. The CDR3 sequence: CGPSGYTDTQYF. The CDR3 DNA reads TGCGGTCCGTCGGGGTACACAGATACGCAGTATTTT.

The chain links TRBV5-6 to TRBJ2-1; 12 bases map to TRBD1. V lost 4 bases to trimming and J lost 7 bases; unmatched junction nucleotides: 6. The germline CDR1 and CDR2 sequences are SGHDT and YYEEEE. The CDR3 runs 15 residues. The CDR3 DNA reads TGTGCCAGCAGCCCTGGGACAGGGGGCATAAATGAGCAGTTCTTC. It encodes CASSPGTGGINEQFF.